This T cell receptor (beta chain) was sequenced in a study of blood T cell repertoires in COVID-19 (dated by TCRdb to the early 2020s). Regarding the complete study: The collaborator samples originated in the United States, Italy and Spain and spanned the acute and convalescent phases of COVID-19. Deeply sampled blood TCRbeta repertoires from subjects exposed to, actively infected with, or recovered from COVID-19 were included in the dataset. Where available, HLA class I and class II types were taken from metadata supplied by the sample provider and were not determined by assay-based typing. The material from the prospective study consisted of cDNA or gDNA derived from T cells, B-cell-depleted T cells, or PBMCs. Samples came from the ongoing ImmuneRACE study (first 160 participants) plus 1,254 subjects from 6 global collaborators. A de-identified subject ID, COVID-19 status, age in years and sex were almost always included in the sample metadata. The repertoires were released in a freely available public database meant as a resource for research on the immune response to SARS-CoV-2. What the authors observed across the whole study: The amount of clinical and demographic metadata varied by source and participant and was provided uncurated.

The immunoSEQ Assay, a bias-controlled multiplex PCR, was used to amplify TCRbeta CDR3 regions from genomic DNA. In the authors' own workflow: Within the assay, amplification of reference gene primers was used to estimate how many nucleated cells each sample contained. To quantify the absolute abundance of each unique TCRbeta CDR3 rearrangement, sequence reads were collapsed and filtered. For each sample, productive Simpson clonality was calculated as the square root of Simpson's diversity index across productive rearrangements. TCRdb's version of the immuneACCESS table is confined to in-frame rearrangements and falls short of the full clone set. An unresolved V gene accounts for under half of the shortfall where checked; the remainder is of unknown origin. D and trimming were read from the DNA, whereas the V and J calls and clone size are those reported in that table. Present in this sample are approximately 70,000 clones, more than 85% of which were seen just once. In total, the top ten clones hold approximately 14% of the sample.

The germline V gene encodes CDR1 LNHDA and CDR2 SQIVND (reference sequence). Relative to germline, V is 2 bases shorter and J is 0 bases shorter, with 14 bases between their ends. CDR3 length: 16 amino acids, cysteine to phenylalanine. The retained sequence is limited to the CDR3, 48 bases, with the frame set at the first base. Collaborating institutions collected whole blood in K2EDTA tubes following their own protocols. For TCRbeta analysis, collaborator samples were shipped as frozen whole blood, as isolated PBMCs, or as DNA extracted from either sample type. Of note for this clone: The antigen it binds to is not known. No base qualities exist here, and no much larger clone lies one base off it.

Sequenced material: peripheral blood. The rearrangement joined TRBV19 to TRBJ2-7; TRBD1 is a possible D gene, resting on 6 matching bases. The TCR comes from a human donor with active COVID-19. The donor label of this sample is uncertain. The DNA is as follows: TGTGCCAGTAGTATATCGACAGGCCTAAGCTCCTACGAGCAGTACTTC. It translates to CASSISTGLSSYEQYF.